Below are 8 T cell receptor beta chains sequenced from a single sample in a study of shared clonotypes between healthy human individuals. Method: immunoSEQ multiplex PCR; TCRdb's copy keeps in-frame clones and lacks some. The repertoire consists of around 2,000,000 clones, with approximately 94% occurring once and the leading ten covering roughly 1.8%. CD45RO-negative cells were positively selected for CCR7, leaving out terminally differentiated effector memory CD45RA+ cells. Sequencing was performed on naive CD8+ T cells from PBMCs. The receptors derive from a young man in good health. Some clones in this sample may be carry-over from other donors' samples.

The J gene is TRBJ2-7, the V gene TRBV4-1; 11 nucleotides match TRBD2. V shed 0 bases and J 9 bases; nucleotides not matched to a gene: 10. The CDR3 has 16 amino acids. Germline values: CDR1 MGHRA, CDR2 YSYEKL. CDR3 in amino acids: CASSQETGLAVRGQYF. For the CDR3, the DNA is TGCGCCAGCAGCCAAGAGACGGGACTAGCGGTACGGGGGCAGTACTTC.

In its sample, this clone was seen a few times. V usage is TRBV7-8 and J usage is TRBJ1-5; 10 bases fit TRBD1. With 5 bases clipped from V and 6 bases from J, the junction kept 7 bases outside the gene matches. This CDR3 spans 15 amino acids. Germline V lookup: CDR1 SGHVS, CDR2 FQNEAQ. CDR3 sequence reads: CASSIDRGRGQPQHF. The DNA of the CDR3 is TGTGCCAGCAGCATAGACAGGGGGCGCGGTCAGCCCCAGCATTTT.

The chain uses TRBV6-5 and TRBJ2-2; a weak D match, TRBD1 (5 bases). Germline V CDR1 and CDR2: MNHEY, SVGAGI. V lost 0 bases and J lost 10, with 18 bases in between. The CDR3 is 16 amino acids. CDR3 region: CASSYSVGHLREELFF. The CDR3 DNA follows: TGTGCCAGCAGTTACTCAGTCGGACACCTCCGCGAGGAGCTGTTTTTT.

CDR3 sequence: CASGLGRTDTQYF. In nucleotides, the CDR3 is TGTGCCAGCGGCCTGGGGAGGACAGATACGCAGTATTTT. This chain connects TRBV19 to TRBJ2-3, with a tentative D call TRBD2 (6 bases). The CDR3 consists of 13 residues. Trimming shortened V by 9 bases and J by 3 bases, and 13 bases separated the two germline ends. From germline, CDR1 is LNHDA and CDR2 SQIVND (reference sequence). Full variable domain (missing parts from reference TRBV19 and TRBJ2-3): DGGITQSPKYLFRKEGQNVTLSCEQNLNHDAMYWYRQDPGQGLRLIYYSQIVNDFQKGDIAEGYSVSREKKESFPLTVTSAQKNPTAFYLCASGLGRTDTQYFGPGTRLTVL.

The chain joins TRBV7-9 to TRBJ2-2, with D possibly matching TRBD2 (6 bases). Trimming stripped 11 bases from V and 3 bases from J, with 16 bases between. CDR1 is SEHNR, CDR2 FQNEAQ, per germline (reference sequence). The CDR3 covers 14 residues. The CDR3 sequence: CASGGILYTGELFF. The CDR3 DNA sequence: TGTGCCTCCGGAGGGATCCTGTACACCGGGGAGCTGTTTTTT.

The chain has TRBV4-3 and TRBJ2-5; a possible D gene is TRBD2 (5 bases). Deletions cut 0 bases from V and 3 bases from J, with 8 bases between. The germline V gene has CDR1 LGHNA and CDR2 YSLEER. The CDR3 covers 14 residues. The CDR3 sequence: CASSQDEGEETQYF. CDR3 DNA: TGCGCCAGCAGCCAAGATGAGGGCGAAGAGACCCAGTACTTC.

The chain joins TRBV27 to TRBJ2-7; D is possibly TRBD1 (6 bases). Germline-derived CDR1 and CDR2 are MNHEY and SMNVEV (reference sequence). This CDR3 contains 16 residues. V gave up 0 bases and J gave up 0 bases, with 12 bases separating them. The CDR3 loop reads CASSLSRGSRSYEQYF. The CDR3 DNA sequence: TGTGCCAGCAGTTTATCTAGGGGGTCTCGCTCCTACGAGCAGTACTTC.

As concerns this clone: This sample also contains other DNA sequences that code for the same CDR3. The chain joins TRBV11-2 to TRBJ2-7; D call uncertain. The CDR3 loop spans 14 amino acids. Trimming shortened V by 0 bases and J by 9 bases, and 15 bases separated the two germline ends. Germline loops: CDR1 SGHAT, CDR2 FQNNGV. The CDR3 loop is CASSLDNYPSGQYF. CDR3 sequence (DNA): TGTGCCAGCAGCTTAGATAATTACCCAAGTGGGCAGTACTTC. Drawing the rest from reference TRBV11-2 and TRBJ2-7, the complete variable domain is EAGVAQSPRYKIIEKRQSVAFWCNPISGHATLYWYQQILGQGPKLLIQFQNNGVVDDSQLPKDRFSAERLKGVDSTLKIQPAKLEDSAVYLCASSLDNYPSGQYFGPGTRLTVT.